The next 10 T cell receptor beta chains were all read from a single sample in a study of CD8 T cells in ankylosing spondylitis. TCRdb re-called the 5' RACE reads with MiXCR, one entry per CDR3 protein. Among fewer than 250,000 distinct CDR3 sequences listed, around a quarter were seen once. The sequencing input was blood, either unsorted or a sorted T cell fraction (not recorded which). These receptors all come from a male donor with ankylosing spondylitis or in good health (not recorded which).

The chain has TRBV6-5 and TRBJ2-7; TRBD2 agrees at 7 bases. CDR1 and CDR2 from the germline V gene are MNHEY and SVGAGI. V gave up 0 bases and J gave up 6 bases; unmatched junction bases: 5. This CDR3 region has 14 residues. The CDR3 loop reads CASSYSNSGGEQYF. CDR3 bases: TGTGCCAGCAGTTACTCGAATTCGGGGGGCGAGCAGTACTTC.

This clonotype was counted at least ten times. The chain links TRBV12-3 or TRBV12-4 to TRBJ2-7; D is ambiguous. The V end was cut by 7 bases, the J end by 3 bases, with 13 bases between. The CDR3 runs 13 residues. The CDR3 DNA reads TGTGCCAGCATCCTGGCAGGCGGCTACGAGCAGTACTTC. Amino acid sequence: CASILAGGYEQYF.

This clonotype was observed a handful of times. CDR3 sequence: CSATGQGSEGGTDEQYF. The CDR3 region has the DNA TGCAGTGCTACGGGGCAGGGGAGCGAGGGAGGCACAGACGAGCAGTACTTC. The rearrangement links TRBV20-1 to TRBJ2-7; D may match TRBD1 or TRBD2 (6 bases each). Per the germline V gene, CDR1 is DFQATT and CDR2 is SNEGSKA (reference sequence). Between the trimmed V and J ends, which lost 4 bases and 5 bases, there was a span of 27 bases. The CDR3 covers 17 residues.

This clonotype appeared a few times. The chain recombines TRBV5-6 with TRBJ2-1; D gene ambiguous. V lost 4 bases and J lost 7, with 9 bases in between. Germline CDR1 is SGHDT and CDR2 is YYEEEE. The CDR3 length is 12 residues. This CDR3 reads CASSRTANEQFF. CDR3 in DNA: TGTGCCAGCAGCAGGACCGCTAATGAGCAGTTCTTC.

This clonotype was seen repeatedly, ten times or more. The chain combines TRBV4-2 with TRBJ2-7, with TRBD2 identical over 7 bases. V shed 4 bases and J 4 bases; nucleotides not matched to a gene: 19. This CDR3 comprises 18 residues. Germline values: CDR1 LGHNA, CDR2 YNFKEQ. The CDR3 region has the DNA TGTGCCAGCAGCCCTCTTGGAGCGACTAGCACCCAATTATACGAGCAGTACTTC. Translating gives CASSPLGATSTQLYEQYF.

This clonotype came up many times. This chain connects TRBV12-3 or TRBV12-4 to TRBJ2-1; 12 nucleotides agree with TRBD1. The J segment lost 9 bases and the V segment lost 6 bases, leaving 6 bases of the junction unmatched. The CDR3 length is 14 residues. DNA for the CDR3: TGTGCCAGCAGCCGGGGACAGGGGGCTCGTGAGCAGTTCTTC. It yields the protein CASSRGQGAREQFF.

At least ten counts were recorded for this clonotype. The chain employs TRBV12-3 or TRBV12-4 and TRBJ2-5; D is undetermined. The CDR3 contains 12 residues. V gave up 4 bases and J gave up 2 bases, with 5 bases separating them. The CDR3 is CASSYWQETQYF. CDR3 sequence (DNA): TGTGCCAGCAGTTATTGGCAAGAGACCCAGTACTTC.

This clonotype was counted at least ten times. This chain links TRBV7-2 with TRBJ2-5, with D perhaps given as TRBD1 or TRBD2 (6 bases each). Trimming shortened V by 6 bases and J by 1 base, and 18 bases separated the two germline ends. In germline, CDR1 is SGHTA, CDR2 FQGNSA. This CDR3 spans 16 amino acids. CDR3: CASRRGVGTLQETQYF. As DNA, the CDR3 is TGTGCCAGCAGGAGGGGGGTTGGGACTCTCCAAGAGACCCAGTACTTC.

This chain uses TRBV20-1 with TRBJ2-7; 11 bases are shared with TRBD1. The junction had 8 bases not matched to a gene; V was cut back by 2 bases and J by 5 bases. CDR1 DFQATT and CDR2 SNEGSKA come from the germline V gene (reference sequence). This CDR3 is built from 15 residues. CDR3 sequence: CSARLRTGGWNEQYF. CDR3 bases: TGCAGTGCTAGACTTAGGACAGGGGGCTGGAACGAGCAGTACTTC.

V gene TRBV6-1 combines with J gene TRBJ2-2; D is unclear. The germline CDR1 and CDR2 sequences are MNHNS and SASEGT. The V end lost 2 bases, the J end lost 7 bases, and 8 bases lay between the germline ends. The CDR3 is made up of 13 amino acids. The DNA for the CDR3 is TGTGCCAGCAGTGAACTGGGTGTCGGGGAGCTGTTTTTT. Translation gives CASSELGVGELFF.